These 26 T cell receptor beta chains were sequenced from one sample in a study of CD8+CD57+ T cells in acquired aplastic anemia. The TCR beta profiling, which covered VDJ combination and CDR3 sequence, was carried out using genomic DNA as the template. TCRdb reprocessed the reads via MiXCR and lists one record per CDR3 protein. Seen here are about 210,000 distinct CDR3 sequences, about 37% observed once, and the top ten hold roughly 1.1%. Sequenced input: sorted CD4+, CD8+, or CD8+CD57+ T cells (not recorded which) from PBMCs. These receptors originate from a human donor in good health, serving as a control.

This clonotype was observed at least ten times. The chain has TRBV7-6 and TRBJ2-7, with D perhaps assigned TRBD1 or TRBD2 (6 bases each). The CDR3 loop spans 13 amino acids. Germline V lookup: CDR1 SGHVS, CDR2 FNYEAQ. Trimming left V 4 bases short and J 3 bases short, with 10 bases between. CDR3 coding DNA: TGTGCCAGCAGCTACGGGGGCTTCTACGAGCAGTACTTC. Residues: CASSYGGFYEQYF. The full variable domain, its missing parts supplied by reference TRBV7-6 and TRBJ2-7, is GAGVSQSPRYKVTKRGQDVALRCDPISGHVSLYWYRQALGQGPEFLTYFNYEAQQDKSGLPNDRFSAERPEGSISTLTIQRTEQRDSAMYRCASSYGGFYEQYFGPGTRLTVT.

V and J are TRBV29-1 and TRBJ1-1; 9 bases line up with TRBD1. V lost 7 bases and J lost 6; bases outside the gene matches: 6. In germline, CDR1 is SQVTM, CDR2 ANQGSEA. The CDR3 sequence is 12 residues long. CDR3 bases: TGCAGCGCAGGACAGGGGATGGCTGAAGCTTTCTTT. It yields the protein CSAGQGMAEAFF.

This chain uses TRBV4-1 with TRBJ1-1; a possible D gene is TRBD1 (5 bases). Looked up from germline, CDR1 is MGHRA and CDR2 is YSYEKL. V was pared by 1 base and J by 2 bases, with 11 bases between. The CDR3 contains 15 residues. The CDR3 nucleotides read TGCGCCAGCAGCCAAGGGCAGGGATTTAACACTGAAGCTTTCTTT. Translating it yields CASSQGQGFNTEAFF.

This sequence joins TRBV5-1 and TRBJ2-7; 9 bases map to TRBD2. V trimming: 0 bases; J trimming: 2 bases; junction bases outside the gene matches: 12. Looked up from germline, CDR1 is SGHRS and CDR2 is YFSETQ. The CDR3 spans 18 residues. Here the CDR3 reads CASSLEWTSAPPTYEQYF. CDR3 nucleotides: TGCGCCAGCAGCTTGGAATGGACTAGCGCACCCCCAACCTACGAGCAGTACTTC.

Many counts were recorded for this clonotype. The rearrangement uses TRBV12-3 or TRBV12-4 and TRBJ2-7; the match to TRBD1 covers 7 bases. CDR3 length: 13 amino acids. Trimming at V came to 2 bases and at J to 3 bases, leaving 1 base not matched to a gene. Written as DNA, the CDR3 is TGTGCCAGCAGTTTAACAGGGGTCTACGAGCAGTACTTC. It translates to CASSLTGVYEQYF.

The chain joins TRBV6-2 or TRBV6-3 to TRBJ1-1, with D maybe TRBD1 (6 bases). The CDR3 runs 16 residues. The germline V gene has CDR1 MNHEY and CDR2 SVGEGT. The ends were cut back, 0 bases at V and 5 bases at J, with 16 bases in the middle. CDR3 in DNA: TGTGCCAGCAGTTACTCCATGGGAGGGGGTAGGACTGAAGCTTTCTTT. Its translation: CASSYSMGGGRTEAFF.

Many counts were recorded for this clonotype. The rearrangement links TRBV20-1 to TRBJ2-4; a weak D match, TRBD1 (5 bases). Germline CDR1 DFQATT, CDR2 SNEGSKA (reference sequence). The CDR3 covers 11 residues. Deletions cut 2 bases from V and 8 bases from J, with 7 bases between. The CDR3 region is CSARQGDIQYF. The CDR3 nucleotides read TGCAGTGCTAGACAGGGCGACATTCAGTACTTC.

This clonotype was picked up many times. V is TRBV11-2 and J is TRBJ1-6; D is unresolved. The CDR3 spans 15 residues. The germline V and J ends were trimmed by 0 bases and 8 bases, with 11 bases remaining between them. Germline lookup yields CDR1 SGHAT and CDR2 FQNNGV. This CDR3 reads CASSLDLGRDSPLHF. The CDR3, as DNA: TGTGCCAGCAGCTTAGATCTGGGAAGGGATTCACCCCTCCACTTT.

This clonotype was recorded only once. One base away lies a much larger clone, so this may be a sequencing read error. The CDR3 bases are TGTGCCAACAGCTCCGACAGGTACGAGCAGTACTTC. It encodes CANSSDRYEQYF. The J gene is TRBJ2-7, the V gene TRBV11-2, with a tentative D call TRBD1 (6 bases). The V gene's germline CDR1 is SGHAT and CDR2 FQNNGV. The CDR3 covers 12 residues.

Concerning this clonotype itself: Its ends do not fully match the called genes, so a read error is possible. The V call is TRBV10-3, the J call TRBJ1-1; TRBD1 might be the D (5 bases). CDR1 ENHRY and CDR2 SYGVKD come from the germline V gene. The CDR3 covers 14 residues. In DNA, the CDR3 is TGTGCCAGCAGTGAATCAGGGATGAACACTGAAGCTTTCTTT. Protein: CASSESGMNTEAFF.

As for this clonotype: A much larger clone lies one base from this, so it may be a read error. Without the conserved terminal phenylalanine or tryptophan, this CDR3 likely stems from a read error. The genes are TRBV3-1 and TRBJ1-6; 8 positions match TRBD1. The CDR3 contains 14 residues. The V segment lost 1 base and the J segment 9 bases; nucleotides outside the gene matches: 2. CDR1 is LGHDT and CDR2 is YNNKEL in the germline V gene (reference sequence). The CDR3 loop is CASSQAGGSSPLHL. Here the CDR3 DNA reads TGTGCCAGCAGCCAAGCAGGGGGCAGTTCACCCCTCCACCTT.

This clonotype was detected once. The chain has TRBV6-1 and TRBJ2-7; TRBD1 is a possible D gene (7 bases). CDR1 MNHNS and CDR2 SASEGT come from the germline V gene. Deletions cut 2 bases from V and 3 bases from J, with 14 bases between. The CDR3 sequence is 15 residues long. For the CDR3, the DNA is TGTGCCAGCAGTGAATGGGCAGGGGGGATCTACGAGCAGTACTTC. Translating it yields CASSEWAGGIYEQYF.

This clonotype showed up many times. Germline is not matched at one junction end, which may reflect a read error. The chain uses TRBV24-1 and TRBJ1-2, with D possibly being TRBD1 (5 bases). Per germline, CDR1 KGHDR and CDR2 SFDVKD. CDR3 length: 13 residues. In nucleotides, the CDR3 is TGTGCCACCAGTGATCCCCAGGATTGGACACCCGCCTTC. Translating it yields CATSDPQDWTPAF.

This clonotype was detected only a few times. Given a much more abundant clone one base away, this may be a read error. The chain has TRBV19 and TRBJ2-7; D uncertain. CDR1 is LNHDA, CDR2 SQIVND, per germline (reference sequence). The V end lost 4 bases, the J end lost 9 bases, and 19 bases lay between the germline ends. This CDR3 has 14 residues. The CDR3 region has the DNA TGTGCCAGTAGTAAGGAGCGACGGTCCCGAGTGCAGTACTTC. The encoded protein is CASSKERRSRVQYF.

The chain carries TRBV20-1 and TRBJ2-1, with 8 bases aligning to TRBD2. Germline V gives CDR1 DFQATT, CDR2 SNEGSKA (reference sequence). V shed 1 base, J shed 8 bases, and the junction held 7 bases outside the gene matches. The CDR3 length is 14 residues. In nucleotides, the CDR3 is TGCAGTGCTAGAGCGGGGGGGCTCCGGGATGAGCAGTTCTTC. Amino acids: CSARAGGLRDEQFF.

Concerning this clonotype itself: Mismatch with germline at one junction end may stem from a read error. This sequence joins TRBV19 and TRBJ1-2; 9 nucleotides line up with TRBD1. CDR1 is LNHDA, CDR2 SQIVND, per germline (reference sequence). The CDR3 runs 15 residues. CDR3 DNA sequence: TGTGCCAGTAGCTTCCGGGACAGGGTGAACTATGGCTACGCCTTC. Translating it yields CASSFRDRVNYGYAF. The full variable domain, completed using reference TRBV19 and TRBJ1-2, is DGGITQSPKYLFRKEGQNVTLSCEQNLNHDAMYWYRQDPGQGLRLIYYSQIVNDFQKGDIAEGYSVSREKKESFPLTVTSAQKNPTAFYLCASSFRDRVNYGYAFGSGTRLTVV.

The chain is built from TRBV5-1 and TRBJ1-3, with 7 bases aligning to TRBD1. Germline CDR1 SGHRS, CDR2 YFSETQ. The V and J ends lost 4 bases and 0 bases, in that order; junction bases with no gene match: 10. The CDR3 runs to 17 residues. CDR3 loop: CASSLRQGGGSGNTIYF. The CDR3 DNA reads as TGCGCCAGCAGCCTGCGACAGGGTGGGGGCTCTGGAAACACCATATATTTT. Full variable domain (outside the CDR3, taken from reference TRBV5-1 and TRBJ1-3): KAGVTQTPRYLIKTRGQQVTLSCSPISGHRSVSWYQQTPGQGLQFLFEYFSETQRNKGNFPGRFSGRQFSNSRSEMNVSTLELGDSALYLCASSLRQGGGSGNTIYFGEGSWLTVV.

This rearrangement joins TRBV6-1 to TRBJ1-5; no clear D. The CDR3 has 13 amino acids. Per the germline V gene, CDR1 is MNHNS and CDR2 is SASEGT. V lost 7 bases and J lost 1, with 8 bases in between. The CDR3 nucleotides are TGTGCCAGCAACCAATTGAGCAATCAGCCCCAGCATTTT. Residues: CASNQLSNQPQHF.

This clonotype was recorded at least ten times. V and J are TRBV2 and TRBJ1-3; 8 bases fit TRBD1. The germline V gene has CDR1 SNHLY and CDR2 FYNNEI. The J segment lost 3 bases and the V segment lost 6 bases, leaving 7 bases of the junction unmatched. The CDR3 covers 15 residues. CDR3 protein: CASRRTGTYGNTIYF. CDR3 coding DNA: TGTGCCAGCAGGCGGACAGGGACTTATGGAAACACCATATATTTT.

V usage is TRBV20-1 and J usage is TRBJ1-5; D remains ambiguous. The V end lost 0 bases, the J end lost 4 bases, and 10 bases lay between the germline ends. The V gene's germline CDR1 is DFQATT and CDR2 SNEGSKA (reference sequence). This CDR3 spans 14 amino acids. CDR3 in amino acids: CSARDFRGNQPQHF. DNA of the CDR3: TGCAGTGCTAGAGATTTTCGCGGGAATCAGCCCCAGCATTTT.

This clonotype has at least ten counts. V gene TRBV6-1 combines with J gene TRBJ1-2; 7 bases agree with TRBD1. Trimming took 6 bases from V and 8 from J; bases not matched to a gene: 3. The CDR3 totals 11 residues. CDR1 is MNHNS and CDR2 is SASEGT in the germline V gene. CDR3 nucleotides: TGTGCCAGCAGCAGGGGGGCGGGCTACACCTTC. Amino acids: CASSRGAGYTF.

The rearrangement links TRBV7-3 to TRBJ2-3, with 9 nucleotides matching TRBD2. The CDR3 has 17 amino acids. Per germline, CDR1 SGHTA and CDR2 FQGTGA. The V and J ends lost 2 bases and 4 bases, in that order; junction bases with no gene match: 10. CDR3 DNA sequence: TGTGCCAGCAGCTTATTCCCTAGCGGGGCCCCTTCAGATACGCAGTATTTT. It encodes CASSLFPSGAPSDTQYF.

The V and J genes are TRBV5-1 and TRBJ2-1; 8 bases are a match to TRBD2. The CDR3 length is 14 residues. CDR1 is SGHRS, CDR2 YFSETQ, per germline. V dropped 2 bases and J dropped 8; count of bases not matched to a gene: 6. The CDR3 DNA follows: TGCGCCAGCAGCTTACAGCGGGAGAGATATGAGCAGTTCTTC. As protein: CASSLQRERYEQFF.

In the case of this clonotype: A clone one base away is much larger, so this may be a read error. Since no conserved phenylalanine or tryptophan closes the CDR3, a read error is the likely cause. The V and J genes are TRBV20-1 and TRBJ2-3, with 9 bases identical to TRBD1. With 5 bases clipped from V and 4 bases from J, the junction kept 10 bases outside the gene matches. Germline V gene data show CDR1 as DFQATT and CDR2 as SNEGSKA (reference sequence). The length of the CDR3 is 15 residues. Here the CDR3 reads CSAANWDRASDTQYL. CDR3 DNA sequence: TGCAGTGCTGCGAATTGGGACAGGGCTTCAGATACGCAGTATCTT.

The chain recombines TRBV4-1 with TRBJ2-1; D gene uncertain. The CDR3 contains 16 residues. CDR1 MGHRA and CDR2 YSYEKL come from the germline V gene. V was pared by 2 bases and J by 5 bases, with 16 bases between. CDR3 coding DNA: TGCGCCAGCAGCCAAAGACATCTCCCCCAAAACAATGAGCAGTTCTTC. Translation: CASSQRHLPQNNEQFF.

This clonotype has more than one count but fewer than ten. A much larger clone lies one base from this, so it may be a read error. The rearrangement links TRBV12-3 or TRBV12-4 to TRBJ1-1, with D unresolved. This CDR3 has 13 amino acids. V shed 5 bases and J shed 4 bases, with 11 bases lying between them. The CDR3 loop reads CASSTDGSTEAFF. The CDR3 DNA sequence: TGTGCCAGCAGTACCGACGGGAGCACTGAAGCTTTCTTT.